This T cell receptor (beta chain) originates from a study of cytomegalovirus exposure and HLA in healthy donors. Amplification used 60 Vbeta primers and 13 Jbeta primers. This table comes from immunoSEQ multiplex PCR, and its TCRdb copy is limited to in-frame clones, with some not included. The sample records 30,000 to 45,000 clones, 86% being singletons. Study findings and constraints: The sole available immune exposure information was CMV serostatus. Earlier findings revealed that most TCR beta V segments proved productive either about 90% or about 30% of the time. Among donors in an Asian-associated ancestry cluster, a later analysis reportedly found fewer N-insertions than the roughly 680-donor mean.

For this clone: Its specificity is not known.

This clonotype originated in a woman aged 40-49 years in good health and CMV-seropositive. The sample taken for sequencing was PBMCs.

In nucleotides, the CDR3 is TGTGCCAGCTCACCCGACAGGCACGAGCAGTACTTC. Translated, it gives CASSPDRHEQYF. The rearrangement uses TRBV18 and TRBJ2-5, with D perhaps matching TRBD1 (6 bases). Matching the DNA end better, TRBJ2-7 makes the J call doubtful. Germline CDR1 reads KGHSH; CDR2 reads LQKENI. The CDR3 covers 12 residues.